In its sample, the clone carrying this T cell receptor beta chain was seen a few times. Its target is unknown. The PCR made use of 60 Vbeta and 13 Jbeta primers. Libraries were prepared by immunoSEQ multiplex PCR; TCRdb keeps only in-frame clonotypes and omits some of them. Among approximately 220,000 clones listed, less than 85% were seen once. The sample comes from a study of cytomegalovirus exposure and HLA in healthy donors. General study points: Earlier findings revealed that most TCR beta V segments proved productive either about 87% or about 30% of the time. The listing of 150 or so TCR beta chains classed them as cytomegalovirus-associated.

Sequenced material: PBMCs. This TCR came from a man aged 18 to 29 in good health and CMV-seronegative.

The CDR3: CASSPSVAEGYNEQFF. CDR3 nucleotide sequence: TGTGCCAGCAGCCCCTCGGTAGCGGAGGGCTACAATGAGCAGTTCTTC. The rearrangement links TRBV7-9 to TRBJ2-1; TRBD2 is a possible D gene (6 bases). Germline V gene sequence: CDR1 SEHNR, CDR2 FQNEAQ (reference sequence). V lost 5 bases and J 3 bases, leaving 17 bases between the germline ends. The CDR3 has 16 residues.